Listed below are T cell receptor beta chains from one sample, sequenced in a study of blood T cell repertoires in COVID-19. Libraries were prepared by immunoSEQ multiplex PCR; TCRdb keeps only in-frame clonotypes and omits some of them. The sample yields 200,000 to 300,000 clones, roughly 91% seen once. The sequenced material came from peripheral blood. The receptors come from a man aged 30 to 45 with COVID-19, enrolled during active disease. CDR3s include the opening cysteine and the closing phenylalanine or tryptophan. The order of the fields is V gene, J gene, CDR3 protein.

v_gene: TRBV6-5; j_gene: TRBJ1-4; CDR3aa: CASSPMGGTNEKLFF
v_gene: TRBV5-1; j_gene: TRBJ2-2; CDR3aa: CASSLAPGTNTGELFF
v_gene: TRBV20-1; j_gene: TRBJ2-1; CDR3aa: CSASRLASGNEQFF
v_gene: TRBV14; j_gene: TRBJ2-3; CDR3aa: CASSQDVGTASTDTQYF
v_gene: TRBV5-6; j_gene: TRBJ2-4; CDR3aa: CASSLYGGGKNIQYF
v_gene: TRBV19; j_gene: TRBJ2-2; CDR3aa: CASSILAGSGGELFF
v_gene: TRBV5-4; j_gene: TRBJ1-2; CDR3aa: CASSPQGLEYGYTF
v_gene: TRBV7-3; j_gene: TRBJ2-3; CDR3aa: CASSFGQQHTDTQYF
v_gene: TRBV19; j_gene: TRBJ2-5; CDR3aa: CASSIPIAGGHETQYF
v_gene: TRBV13; j_gene: TRBJ2-4; CDR3aa: CASSLRTGGDIQYF
v_gene: TRBV5-6; j_gene: TRBJ2-1; CDR3aa: CASSLATGTDEQFF
v_gene: TRBV6-5; j_gene: TRBJ2-2; CDR3aa: CANTGDTGELFF
v_gene: TRBV7-9; j_gene: TRBJ1-1; CDR3aa: CASSLPTGVGTEAFF
v_gene: TRBV19; j_gene: TRBJ1-2; CDR3aa: CASRSLGADYGYTF
v_gene: TRBV6-2/TRBV6-3; j_gene: TRBJ2-3; CDR3aa: CASSLGTSGGLDTQYF
v_gene: TRBV15; j_gene: TRBJ1-5; CDR3aa: CATSSGGTGPNQPQHF
v_gene: TRBV27; j_gene: TRBJ1-4; CDR3aa: CASSLSRQGVLLTEKLFF
v_gene: TRBV5-1; j_gene: TRBJ1-4; CDR3aa: CASSPRQGPANEKLFF
v_gene: TRBV29-1; j_gene: TRBJ2-2; CDR3aa: CSVVQGLAGELFF
v_gene: TRBV25-1; j_gene: TRBJ2-7; CDR3aa: CASSEYRGTEYEQYF
v_gene: TRBV13; j_gene: TRBJ1-1; CDR3aa: CASSLAEGRYSEAFF
v_gene: TRBV4-1; j_gene: TRBJ2-1; CDR3aa: CASSQGVGTQYNEQFF
v_gene: TRBV19; j_gene: TRBJ2-2; CDR3aa: CASRGGANTGELFF
v_gene: TRBV7-3; j_gene: TRBJ1-2; CDR3aa: CASSPTGGYEGYTF
v_gene: TRBV19; j_gene: TRBJ2-1; CDR3aa: CASSVQAGGSSYNEQFF
v_gene: TRBV9; j_gene: TRBJ1-6; CDR3aa: CASSATQGRNSPLHF
v_gene: TRBV3-1/TRBV3-2; j_gene: TRBJ2-5; CDR3aa: CASSPWTRGGQETQYF
v_gene: TRBV30; j_gene: TRBJ1-1; CDR3aa: CAWRTGWFDTEAFF
v_gene: TRBV7-9; j_gene: TRBJ2-2; CDR3aa: CASSSQGVGNTGELFF
v_gene: TRBV5-6; j_gene: TRBJ1-1; CDR3aa: CASSLERNTEAFF
v_gene: TRBV6-5; j_gene: TRBJ2-7; CDR3aa: CASRTSGVSYEQYF
v_gene: TRBV10-2; j_gene: TRBJ2-2; CDR3aa: CASSVGSGSGELFF
v_gene: TRBV4-1; j_gene: TRBJ1-2; CDR3aa: CASSQDGTEGYGYTF
v_gene: TRBV25-1; j_gene: TRBJ1-1; CDR3aa: CASRGVPREAFF
v_gene: TRBV6-5; j_gene: TRBJ1-5; CDR3aa: CASSATGSNQPQHF
v_gene: TRBV5-5; j_gene: TRBJ1-4; CDR3aa: CASSRQSATNEKLFF
v_gene: TRBV4-2; j_gene: TRBJ1-1; CDR3aa: CASRLDTGGAERVAFF
v_gene: TRBV27; j_gene: TRBJ1-2; CDR3aa: CASSLSLRGGGAYGYTF
v_gene: TRBV5-6; j_gene: TRBJ2-7; CDR3aa: CASSLWGNLGGYEQYF
v_gene: TRBV5-6; j_gene: TRBJ2-7; CDR3aa: CASSLSGAAYEQYF
v_gene: TRBV5-1; j_gene: TRBJ2-7; CDR3aa: CASSFGTSIYEQYF
v_gene: TRBV15; j_gene: TRBJ1-5; CDR3aa: CATSGREYGNQPQHF
v_gene: TRBV4-2; j_gene: TRBJ2-2; CDR3aa: CASSQEGLAPNTGELFF
v_gene: TRBV6-6; j_gene: TRBJ1-3; CDR3aa: CASSDRADTIYF
v_gene: TRBV11-2; j_gene: TRBJ2-5; CDR3aa: CASSSGLAETQYF
v_gene: TRBV6-2/TRBV6-3; j_gene: TRBJ1-2; CDR3aa: CASSKSGTGYSYGYTF
v_gene: TRBV4-1; j_gene: TRBJ1-1; CDR3aa: CASSQDLQGAMNTEAFF
v_gene: TRBV2; j_gene: TRBJ1-6; CDR3aa: CASSDDRPSSYNSPLHF
v_gene: TRBV20-1; j_gene: TRBJ2-5; CDR3aa: CSASSGGHQETQYF
v_gene: TRBV30; j_gene: TRBJ1-5; CDR3aa: CAWSGTGGTYSNQPQHF
v_gene: TRBV2; j_gene: TRBJ1-2; CDR3aa: CASSDRVYNYGYTF
v_gene: TRBV11-1; j_gene: TRBJ1-5; CDR3aa: CASSLKNVRVCQPQHF
v_gene: TRBV5-4; j_gene: TRBJ1-1; CDR3aa: CASSLAGHRGNTEAFF
v_gene: TRBV7-9; j_gene: TRBJ2-7; CDR3aa: CASSVSGTAYEQYF
v_gene: TRBV6-5; j_gene: TRBJ1-2; CDR3aa: CASIVGVGYGYTF
v_gene: TRBV29-1; j_gene: TRBJ1-5; CDR3aa: CSAKTGTNQPQHF
v_gene: TRBV6-5; j_gene: TRBJ1-1; CDR3aa: CASRSGILAFF
v_gene: TRBV28; j_gene: TRBJ1-1; CDR3aa: CASSGQGLRGRPEAFF